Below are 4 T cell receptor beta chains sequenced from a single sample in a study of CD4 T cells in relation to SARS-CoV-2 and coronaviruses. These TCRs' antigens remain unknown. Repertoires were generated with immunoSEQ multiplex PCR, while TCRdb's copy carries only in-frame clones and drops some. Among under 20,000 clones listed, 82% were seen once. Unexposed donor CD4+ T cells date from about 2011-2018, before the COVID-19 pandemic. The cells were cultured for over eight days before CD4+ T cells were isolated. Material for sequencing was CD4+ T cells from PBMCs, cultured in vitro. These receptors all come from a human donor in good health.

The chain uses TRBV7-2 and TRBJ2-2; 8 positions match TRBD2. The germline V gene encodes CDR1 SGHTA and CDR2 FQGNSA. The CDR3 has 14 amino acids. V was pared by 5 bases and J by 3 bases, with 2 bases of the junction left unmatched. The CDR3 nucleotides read TGTGCCAGCAGCGTTAGCGGGGACACCGGGGAGCTGTTTTTT. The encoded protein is CASSVSGDTGELFF.

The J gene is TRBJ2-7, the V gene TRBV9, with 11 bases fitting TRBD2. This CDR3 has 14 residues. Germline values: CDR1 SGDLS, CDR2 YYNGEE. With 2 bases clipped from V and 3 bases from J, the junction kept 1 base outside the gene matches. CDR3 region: CASSVGTSGYEQYF. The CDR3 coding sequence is TGTGCCAGCAGCGTGGGGACTAGCGGCTACGAGCAGTACTTC.

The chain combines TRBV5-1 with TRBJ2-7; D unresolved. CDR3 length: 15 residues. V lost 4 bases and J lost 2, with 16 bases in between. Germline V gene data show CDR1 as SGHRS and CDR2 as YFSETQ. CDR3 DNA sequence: TGCGCCAGCAGCCCTACCTCTACAGCCACCTACGAGCAGTACTTC. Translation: CASSPTSTATYEQYF.

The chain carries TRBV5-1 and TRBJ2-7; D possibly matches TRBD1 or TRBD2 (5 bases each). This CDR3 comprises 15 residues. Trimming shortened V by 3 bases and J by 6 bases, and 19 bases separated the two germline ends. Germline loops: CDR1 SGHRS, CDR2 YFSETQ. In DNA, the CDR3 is TGCGCCAGCAGCTGGACCCTTGGGACCGCTGGCGAGCAGTACTTC. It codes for CASSWTLGTAGEQYF.